This TCR beta chain was obtained from a study of T cell clonotyping in hematopoietic cell transplantation. For the study at large: Recipients' pretransplant samples followed cytoreduction.

The method was immunoSEQ multiplex PCR; TCRdb's version includes in-frame clones alone and lacks a portion of them. The repertoire has tens of thousands of clones, roughly 95% of them found once; the top ten carry around 1.6%. This sample's time point: recipient sample about 28 days before transplant, after cytoreduction. V lost 6 bases and J 0 bases, leaving 18 bases between the germline ends. The CDR3 is 18 residues long. Per germline, CDR1 MDHEN and CDR2 SYDVKM. Regarding the study as a whole: Higher Inverse Simpson Index values in graft donor and pretransplant recipient predicted broader posttransplant TCR diversity. Pathologically expanded recipient clonotypes increased progressively from day 30 to day 180 as diversity fell.

Note on this clone: Its antigen is not known.

The J gene is TRBJ1-6, the V gene TRBV28; D not resolved. Specimen: peripheral blood mononuclear cells, collected before stem cell transplant. This receptor was taken from a man aged 40-50 years with chronic myeloid leukemia. Some clones in this sample may be carry-over from other donors' samples. The CDR3 protein is CASSPRAQWGSYNSPLHF. The CDR3 coding sequence is TGTGCCAGCAGCCCGCGGGCCCAGTGGGGCTCCTATAATTCACCCCTCCACTTT.